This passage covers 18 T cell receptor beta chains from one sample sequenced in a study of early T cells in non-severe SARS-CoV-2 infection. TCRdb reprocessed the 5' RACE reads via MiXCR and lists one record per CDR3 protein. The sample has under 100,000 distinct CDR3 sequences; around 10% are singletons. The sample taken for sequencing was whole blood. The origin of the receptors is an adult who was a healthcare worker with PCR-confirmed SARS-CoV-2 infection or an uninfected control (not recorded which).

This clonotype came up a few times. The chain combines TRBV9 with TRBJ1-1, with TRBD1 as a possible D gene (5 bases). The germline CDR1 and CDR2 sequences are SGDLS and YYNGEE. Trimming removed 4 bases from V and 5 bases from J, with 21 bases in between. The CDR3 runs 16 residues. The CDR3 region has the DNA TGTGCCAGCAGCCCAGAGGCGGCGGGGGATTCAACTGAAGCTTTCTTT. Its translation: CASSPEAAGDSTEAFF.

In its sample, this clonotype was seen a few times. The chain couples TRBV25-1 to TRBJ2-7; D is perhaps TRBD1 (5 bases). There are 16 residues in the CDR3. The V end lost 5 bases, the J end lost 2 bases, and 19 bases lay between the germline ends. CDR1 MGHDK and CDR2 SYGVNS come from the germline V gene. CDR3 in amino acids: CASSPAPTDGAYEQYF. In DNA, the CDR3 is TGTGCCAGCAGTCCCGCCCCGACAGATGGGGCCTACGAGCAGTACTTC.

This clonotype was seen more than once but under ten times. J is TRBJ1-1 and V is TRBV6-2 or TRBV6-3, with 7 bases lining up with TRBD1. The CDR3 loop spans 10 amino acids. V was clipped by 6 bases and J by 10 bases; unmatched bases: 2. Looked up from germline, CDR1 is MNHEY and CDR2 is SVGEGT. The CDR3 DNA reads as TGTGCCAGCAGCCAGGGGGGAGCTTTCTTT. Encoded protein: CASSQGGAFF.

CDR3 DNA sequence: TGTGCCAGCAGGCCTAGGGTAGGCAATCAGCCCCAGCATTTT. It specifies CASRPRVGNQPQHF. V is TRBV2 and J is TRBJ1-5; D ambiguous. The ends were cut back, 6 bases at V and 2 bases at J, with 11 bases in the middle. The CDR3 has 14 amino acids. Germline lookup yields CDR1 SNHLY and CDR2 FYNNEI.

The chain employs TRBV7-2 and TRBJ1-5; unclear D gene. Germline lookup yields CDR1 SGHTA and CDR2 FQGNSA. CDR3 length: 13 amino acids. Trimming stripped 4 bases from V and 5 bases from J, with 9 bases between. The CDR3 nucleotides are TGTGCCAGCAGCTCTCAGTGGGATCAGCCCCAGCATTTT. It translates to CASSSQWDQPQHF.

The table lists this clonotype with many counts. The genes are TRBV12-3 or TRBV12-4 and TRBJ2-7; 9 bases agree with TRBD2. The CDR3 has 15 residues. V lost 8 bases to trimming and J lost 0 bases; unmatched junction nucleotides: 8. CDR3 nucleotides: TGTGCCAGCCGGGGTAGCGGGAGTCCCTCCTACGAGCAGTACTTC. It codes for CASRGSGSPSYEQYF.

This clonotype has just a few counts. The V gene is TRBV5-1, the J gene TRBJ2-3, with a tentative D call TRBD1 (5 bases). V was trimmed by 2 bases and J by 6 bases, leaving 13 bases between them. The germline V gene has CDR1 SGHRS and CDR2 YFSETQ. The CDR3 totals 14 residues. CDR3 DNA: TGCGCCAGCAGCTTTACAGGCTCAGGGGATACGCAGTATTTT. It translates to CASSFTGSGDTQYF.

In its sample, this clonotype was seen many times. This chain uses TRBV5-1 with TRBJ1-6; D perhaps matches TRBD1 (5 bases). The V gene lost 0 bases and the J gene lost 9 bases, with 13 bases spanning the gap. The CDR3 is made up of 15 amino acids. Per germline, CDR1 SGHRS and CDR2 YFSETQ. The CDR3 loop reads CASSLAGRTISPLHF. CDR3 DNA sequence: TGCGCCAGCAGCTTGGCGGGACGGACGATTTCACCCCTCCACTTT.

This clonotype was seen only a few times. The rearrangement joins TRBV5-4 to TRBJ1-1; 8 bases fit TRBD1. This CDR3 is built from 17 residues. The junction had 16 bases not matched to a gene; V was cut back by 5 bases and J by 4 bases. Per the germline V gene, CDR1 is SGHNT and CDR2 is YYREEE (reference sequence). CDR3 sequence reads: CASSSPTPGQVSTEAFF. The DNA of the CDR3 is TGTGCCAGCAGTTCGCCTACCCCGGGACAGGTGAGCACTGAAGCTTTCTTT.

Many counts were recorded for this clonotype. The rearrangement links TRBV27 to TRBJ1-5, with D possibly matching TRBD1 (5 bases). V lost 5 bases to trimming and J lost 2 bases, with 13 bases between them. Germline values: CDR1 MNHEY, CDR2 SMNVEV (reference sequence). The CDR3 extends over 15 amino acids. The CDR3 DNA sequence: TGTGCCAGCAGTCTAATACCGGGGGGCAATCAGCCCCAGCATTTT. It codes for CASSLIPGGNQPQHF.

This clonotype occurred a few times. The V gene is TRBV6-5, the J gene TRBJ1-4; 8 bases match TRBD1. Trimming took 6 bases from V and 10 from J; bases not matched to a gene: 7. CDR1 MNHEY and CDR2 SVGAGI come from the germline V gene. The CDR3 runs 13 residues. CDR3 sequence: CASSTGGQGKLFF. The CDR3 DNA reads TGTGCCAGCAGCACAGGGGGGCAAGGAAAACTGTTTTTT.

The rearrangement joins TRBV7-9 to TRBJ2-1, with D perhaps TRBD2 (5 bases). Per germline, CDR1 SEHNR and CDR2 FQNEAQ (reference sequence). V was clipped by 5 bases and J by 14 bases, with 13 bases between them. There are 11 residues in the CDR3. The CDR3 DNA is TGTGCCAGCAGCGAAGGCGGGCGAAAGTTCTTC. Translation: CASSEGGRKFF.

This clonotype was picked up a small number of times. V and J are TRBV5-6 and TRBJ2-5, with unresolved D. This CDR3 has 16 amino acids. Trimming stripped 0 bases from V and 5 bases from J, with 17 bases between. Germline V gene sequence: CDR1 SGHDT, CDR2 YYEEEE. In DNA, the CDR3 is TGTGCCAGCAGCTTGGAAGGCAGCTTGGGCCAGGAGACCCAGTACTTC. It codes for CASSLEGSLGQETQYF.

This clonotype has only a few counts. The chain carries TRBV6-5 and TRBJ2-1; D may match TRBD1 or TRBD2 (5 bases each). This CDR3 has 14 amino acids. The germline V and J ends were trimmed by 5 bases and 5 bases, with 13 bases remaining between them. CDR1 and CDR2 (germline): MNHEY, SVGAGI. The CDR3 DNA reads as TGTGCCAGCAGTCGCCGAGGGGCAGACAATGAGCAGTTCTTC. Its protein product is CASSRRGADNEQFF.

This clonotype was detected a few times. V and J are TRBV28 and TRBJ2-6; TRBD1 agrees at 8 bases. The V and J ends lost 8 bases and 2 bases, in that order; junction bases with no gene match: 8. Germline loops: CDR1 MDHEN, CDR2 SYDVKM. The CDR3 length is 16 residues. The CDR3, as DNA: TGTGCCAGCGGACGACAGGGGTTCGCTGGGGCCAACGTCCTGACTTTC. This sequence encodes CASGRQGFAGANVLTF.

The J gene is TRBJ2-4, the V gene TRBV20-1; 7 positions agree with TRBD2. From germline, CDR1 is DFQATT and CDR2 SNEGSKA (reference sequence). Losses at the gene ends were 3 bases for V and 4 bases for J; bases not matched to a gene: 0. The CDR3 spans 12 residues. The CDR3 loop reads CSASGRKNIQYF. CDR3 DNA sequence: TGCAGTGCTAGCGGGAGGAAAAACATTCAGTACTTC.

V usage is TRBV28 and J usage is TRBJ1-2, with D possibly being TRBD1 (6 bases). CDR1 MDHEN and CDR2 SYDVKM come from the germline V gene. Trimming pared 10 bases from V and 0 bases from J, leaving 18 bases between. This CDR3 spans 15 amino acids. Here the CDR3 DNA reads TGTGCCACCTCCCTAGGGGGGCAATCTAACTATGGCTACACCTTC. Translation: CATSLGGQSNYGYTF.

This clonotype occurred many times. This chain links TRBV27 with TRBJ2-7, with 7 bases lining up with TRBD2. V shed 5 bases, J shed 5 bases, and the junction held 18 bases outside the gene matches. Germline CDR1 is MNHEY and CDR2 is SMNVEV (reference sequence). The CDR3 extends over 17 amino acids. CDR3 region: CASSPYMGLNVHDEQYF. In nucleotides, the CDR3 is TGTGCCAGCAGTCCGTACATGGGACTAAACGTTCACGACGAGCAGTACTTC.